The text below deals with one T cell receptor beta chain. The data were taken from a study of blood T cell repertoires in COVID-19. Study summary: Both acute and convalescent COVID-19 samples were obtained from the United States, Italy and Spain.

Authors' data handling: Estimation of nucleated cell counts was performed using reference gene primer amplification. Profiled with immunoSEQ multiplex PCR; TCRdb holds only in-frame clones, not every one. The DNA gave D and trimming, while V, J and clone size come from that table. The sample shows about 190,000 clones, about 85% of them seen only once. The CDR3 is 14 residues long. The chain is built from TRBV21-1 and TRBJ2-7; no DNA check was done on the table's D call, TRBD1. TRBV21-1 represents a pseudogene. Sequences were obtained from peripheral blood. This receptor was taken from a woman aged 25 to 39 with active or convalescent COVID-19. CDR3 sequence reads: CASSPGDRHYEQYF. CDR3 in DNA: TGTGCCAGCAGCCCAGGGGACAGGCACTACGAGCAGTACTTC.